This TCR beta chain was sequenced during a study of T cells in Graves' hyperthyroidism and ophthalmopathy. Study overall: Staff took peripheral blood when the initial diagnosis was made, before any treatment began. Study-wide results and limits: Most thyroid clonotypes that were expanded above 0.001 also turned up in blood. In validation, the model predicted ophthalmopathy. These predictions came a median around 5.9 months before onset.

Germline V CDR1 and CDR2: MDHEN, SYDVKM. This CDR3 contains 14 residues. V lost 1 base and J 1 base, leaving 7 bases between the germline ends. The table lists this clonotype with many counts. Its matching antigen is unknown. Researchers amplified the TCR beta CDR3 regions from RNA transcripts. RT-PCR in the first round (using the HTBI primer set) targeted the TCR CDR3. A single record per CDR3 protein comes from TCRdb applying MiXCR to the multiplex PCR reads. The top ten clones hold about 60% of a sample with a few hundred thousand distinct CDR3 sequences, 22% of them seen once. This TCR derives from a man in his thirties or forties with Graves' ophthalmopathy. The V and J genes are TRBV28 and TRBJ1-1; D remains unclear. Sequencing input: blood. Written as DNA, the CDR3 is TGTGCCAGCAGTTTATTATCAGGGAACACTGAAGCTTTCTTT. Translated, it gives CASSLLSGNTEAFF.